This is a list of T cell receptor beta chains from one sample in a study of blood T cells in healthy people across ages. TCRdb fed the 5' RACE reads into MiXCR, producing one record per CDR3 protein. Among roughly 1,300,000 distinct CDR3 sequences listed, 45% to 70% were seen once. Sequenced input: blood. The receptor set was obtained from a man aged 18 to 35 in good health. The CDR3 runs from the conserved cysteine through the conserved F or W.

v_call	j_call	cdr3_aa
TRBV6-2/TRBV6-3	TRBJ1-2	CASSYASRGTGTLGGYTF
TRBV11-2	TRBJ2-1	CASSTPGLAANNEQFF
TRBV7-7	TRBJ2-3	CASSPLAGGQDTQYF
TRBV12-3/TRBV12-4	TRBJ1-4	CASSLMGTGGEKLFF
TRBV20-1	TRBJ2-1	CSATKGTSGGPYNEQFF
TRBV27	TRBJ2-1	CASTTAYNEQFF
TRBV7-8	TRBJ2-7	CASSATWTGDHEQYF
TRBV21-1	TRBJ1-1	CASSGKEVVNDTEAFF
TRBV3-1	TRBJ2-5	CASRPRGPGTQYF
TRBV12-3/TRBV12-4	NA	CASTAGASYEQYF
TRBV9	TRBJ2-1	CASSTTGVDEQFF
TRBV6-2/TRBV6-3	TRBJ1-2	CAGSRTEPYGYTF
TRBV20-1	TRBJ2-3	CSDPGLAGVVGTVPTDTQYF
TRBV6-2/TRBV6-3	TRBJ2-1	CASSYSTGTGYNEQFF
TRBV4-3	TRBJ1-2	CASSQDPGGGANYGYTF
TRBV27	TRBJ2-1	CASSLMSSGYNEQFF
TRBV6-5	TRBJ1-4	CASGERSNEKLFF
TRBV6-5	TRBJ2-7	CASSPASGASHEQYF
TRBV12-3/TRBV12-4	TRBJ2-1	CASSQWGGGVYDEQFF
TRBV15	TRBJ1-1	CATSRADSGPRAFF
TRBV12-3/TRBV12-4	TRBJ2-7	CASSPQAGSYEQYF
TRBV9	TRBJ2-6	CASSSDSGGSGANVLTF
TRBV29-1	NA	CSVVGGDGTQYF
TRBV7-9	TRBJ1-2	CASSYPGQTDYGYTF
TRBV10-3	TRBJ1-5	CAISEEGRFRQPQHF
TRBV2	TRBJ2-6	CASSAGSGANVLTF
TRBV5-1	TRBJ2-4	CASSRLAGGPGIQYF
TRBV4-1	TRBJ1-1	CASSRGQKMNTEAFF
TRBV28	TRBJ2-3	CASLGTFSTDTQYF
TRBV10-3	TRBJ2-5	CATYEGGLETQYF
TRBV5-4	TRBJ1-6	CASSPGLFPSPLHF
TRBV7-9	TRBJ2-5	CASSGKSGQEETQYF
TRBV7-9	TRBJ2-1	CASSLGGSGIVAGEQFF
TRBV12-3/TRBV12-4	TRBJ2-7	CASSPNLAEQYF
TRBV5-1	TRBJ1-5	CASSLDGGDQPQHF
TRBV27	TRBJ1-2	CASSTTYRGHGYTF
TRBV5-1	TRBJ2-1	CASSFGYRAPYNEQFF
TRBV30	TRBJ1-2	CAWRTWGYTF
TRBV12-3/TRBV12-4	TRBJ2-1	CASSFISGSDSEQFF
TRBV29-1	TRBJ2-3	CSVEADRGPDTQYF
TRBV4-2	TRBJ1-4	CASSQGTGTVNEKLFF